The 8 T cell receptor beta chains below come from one sample, sequenced in a study of STAT5B mutations in CD4+ large granular lymphocyte leukemia. Some clones are missing from TCRdb's copy, which holds only in-frame ones; the method was immunoSEQ multiplex PCR. The profile shows around 29,000 clones, around 72% of them singletons. Material: CD4+ T cells from blood buffy coats. These receptors all come from a human donor in good health.

The rearrangement joins TRBV18 to TRBJ2-7; D may match TRBD1 or TRBD2 (5 bases each). CDR1 and CDR2 from the germline V gene are KGHSH and LQKENI. There are 15 residues in the CDR3. V gave up 5 bases and J gave up 0 bases, with 14 bases separating them. The chain's CDR3 is CASSSQGRGSYEQYV. As DNA, the CDR3 is TGTGCCAGCTCATCGCAGGGACGGGGCTCCTACGAGCAGTACGTC.

This clone appeared a few times. The chain links TRBV5-6 to TRBJ1-2; TRBD1 matches 11 bases. The CDR3 sequence is 15 residues long. Per the germline V gene, CDR1 is SGHDT and CDR2 is YYEEEE. Losses at the gene ends were 3 bases for V and 7 bases for J; bases not matched to a gene: 8. CDR3 in DNA: TGTGCCAGCAGCTCCGGACAGGGGGCGTACGGTGGCTACACCTTC. Translation: CASSSGQGAYGGYTF. Variable domain in full (rest from reference TRBV5-6 and TRBJ1-2): DAGVTQSPTHLIKTRGQQVTLRCSPKSGHDTVSWYQQALGQGPQFIFQYYEEEERQRGNFPDRFSGHQFPNYSSELNVNALLLGDSALYLCASSSGQGAYGGYTFGSGTRLTVV.

The J gene is TRBJ1-4, the V gene TRBV28; TRBD1 might be the D (5 bases). The CDR3 is made up of 17 amino acids. Trimming took 3 bases from V and 0 from J, leaving 14 bases between them. Germline CDR1 and CDR2: MDHEN and SYDVKM. Written as DNA, the CDR3 is TGTGCCAGCAGTTTGGCAGGGTTCGAGACAACTAATGAAAAACTGTTTTTT. This sequence encodes CASSLAGFETTNEKLFF. The variable domain in full, with the rest retrieved from reference TRBV28 and TRBJ1-4, is DVKVTQSSRYLVKRTGEKVFLECVQDMDHENMFWYRQDPGLGLRLIYFSYDVKMKEKGDIPEGYSVSREKKERFSLILESASTNQTSMYLCASSLAGFETTNEKLFFGSGTQLSVL.

The V and J genes are TRBV29-1 and TRBJ1-1; no definite D call. The V gene's germline CDR1 is SQVTM and CDR2 ANQGSEA. Deletions cut 7 bases from V and 1 base from J, with 10 bases between. The CDR3 has 12 residues. The CDR3 sequence is CSASAANTEAFF. CDR3 sequence (DNA): TGCAGCGCTTCAGCGGCGAACACTGAAGCTTTCTTT.

This clone occurred once. J is TRBJ2-2 and V is TRBV18; D is uncertain. The CDR3 covers 15 residues. Germline CDR1 is KGHSH and CDR2 is LQKENI. The V gene lost 6 bases and the J gene lost 1 base, with 12 bases spanning the gap. The CDR3 DNA sequence: TGTGCCAGCTCGCCTCCCCTCAGGAACACCGGGGAGCTGTTTTTT. This gives the protein CASSPPLRNTGELFF.

This chain joins TRBV2 and TRBJ1-2; D unresolved. Germline-derived CDR1 and CDR2 are SNHLY and FYNNEI. This CDR3 is 16 amino acids long. V was pared by 0 bases and J by 7 bases, with 18 bases between. CDR3 bases: TGTGCCAGCAGTGAAGCGCTTTATACTTCTCAGTTTGGCTACACCTTC. This encodes CASSEALYTSQFGYTF.

The count of this clone is one. This chain connects TRBV5-1 to TRBJ2-5; TRBD1 might be the D (5 bases). The germline CDR1 and CDR2 sequences are SGHRS and YFSETQ. V lost 4 bases to trimming and J lost 1 base, with 11 bases between them. The CDR3 sequence is 14 residues long. This chain's CDR3 is CASSRSDIQETQYF. The CDR3, as DNA: TGCGCCAGCAGCCGCTCGGACATCCAAGAGACCCAGTACTTC.

This clone has a handful of counts. V is TRBV2 and J is TRBJ1-5, with D maybe TRBD1 (5 bases). The CDR3 contains 17 residues. Per germline, CDR1 SNHLY and CDR2 FYNNEI. Trimming pared 6 bases from V and 0 bases from J, leaving 18 bases between. CDR3: CASRARVGTDSNQPQHF. The CDR3 coding sequence is TGTGCCAGCAGGGCACGGGTGGGGACGGATAGCAATCAGCCCCAGCATTTT.